The 29 T cell receptor beta chains below all came from one sample that was sequenced in a study of radiotherapy plus CTLA-4 blockade in lung cancer. The assay was immunoSEQ multiplex PCR, and TCRdb's table has in-frame clones only and misses some. The sample lists tens of thousands of clones, 72% seen once, with roughly a tenth in the top ten. Sequencing was performed on peripheral blood, taken from a patient treated with radiotherapy plus ipilimumab. These TCRs come from a human donor with non-small cell lung cancer who had stable disease on radiotherapy plus ipilimumab.

The chain employs TRBV13 and TRBJ1-6; TRBD1 aligns across 7 bases. Trimming removed 5 bases from V and 8 bases from J; junction bases left unmatched: 3. Germline V lookup: CDR1 PRHDT, CDR2 FYEKMQ (reference sequence). The CDR3 is 13 residues long. CDR3 DNA: TGTGCCAGCAGCATCGACAGGGATTCACCCCTCCACTTT. Residues: CASSIDRDSPLHF.

By frequency in the sample, this clone is medium-sized. The sample carries other DNA sequences with the same CDR3. The chain has TRBV11-3 and TRBJ1-3, with TRBD1 matching 8 bases. The CDR3 runs 14 residues. Per germline, CDR1 SGHNT and CDR2 YENEEA. The ends lost 4 bases at V and 2 bases at J; junction bases unmatched: 1. DNA for the CDR3: TGTGCCAGCAGCTCAGGGGGCACTGGAAACACCATATATTTT. This codes for CASSSGGTGNTIYF.

J is TRBJ2-4 and V is TRBV5-1, with TRBD1 matching over 9 bases. CDR1 SGHRS and CDR2 YFSETQ come from the germline V gene. CDR3 length: 15 residues. V lost 4 bases to trimming and J lost 6 bases; unmatched junction nucleotides: 8. The CDR3 reads CASSVTGGAGNIQYF. The CDR3 DNA is TGCGCCAGCAGCGTAACAGGGGGCGCGGGAAACATTCAGTACTTC.

This clone has just one count. DNA for the CDR3: TGTGCCAGCAGCCGGGACAGCACCTACAATGAGCAGTTCTTC. Amino acids: CASSRDSTYNEQFF. The V and J genes are TRBV6-1 and TRBJ2-1; 7 bases align to TRBD1. This CDR3 has 14 residues. CDR1 and CDR2 from the germline V gene are MNHNS and SASEGT. V dropped 6 bases and J dropped 2; count of bases not matched to a gene: 4.

The chain recombines TRBV6-1 with TRBJ1-2; D is uncertain. This CDR3 comprises 13 residues. The germline V gene has CDR1 MNHNS and CDR2 SASEGT. V dropped 2 bases and J dropped 0 bases, with 4 bases sitting between them. CDR3 loop: CASSENTNYGYTF. For the CDR3, the DNA is TGTGCCAGCAGTGAAAATACTAACTATGGCTACACCTTC.

The chain links TRBV7-2 to TRBJ1-2, with TRBD1 as a possible D gene (5 bases). Germline assignment: CDR1 SGHTA and CDR2 FQGNSA. The CDR3 totals 13 residues. The ends were cut back, 5 bases at V and 4 bases at J, with 11 bases in the middle. CDR3 region: CASSLLGGYGYTF. CDR3 nucleotides: TGTGCCAGCAGCCTACTCGGGGGCTATGGCTACACCTTC.

This clone was observed a single time. V gene TRBV29-1 combines with J gene TRBJ1-1; a weak D match, TRBD1 (6 bases). V was trimmed by 5 bases and J by 4 bases, leaving 8 bases between them. CDR3 length: 11 amino acids. In germline, CDR1 is SQVTM, CDR2 ANQGSEA. As DNA, the CDR3 is TGCAGCGTTCAGGGGCGCACTGAAGCTTTCTTT. It specifies CSVQGRTEAFF.

The chain recombines TRBV25-1 with TRBJ2-5; 8 positions agree with TRBD2. Losses at the gene ends were 7 bases for V and 7 bases for J; bases not matched to a gene: 5. CDR3 length: 12 amino acids. Germline V CDR1 and CDR2: MGHDK, SYGVNS. The CDR3 DNA reads as TGTGCCAGCATGGCGGGGGGCGGGACCCAGTACTTC. Its translation: CASMAGGGTQYF.

The CDR3 DNA reads TGTGCCAGCAGTGGATGGGGAGATGGGGAAAAACTGTTTTTT. Protein: CASSGWGDGEKLFF. The rearrangement joins TRBV6-1 to TRBJ1-4; D unclear. Trimming cost V 4 bases and J 8 bases, with 14 bases left between them. This CDR3 comprises 14 residues. From germline, CDR1 is MNHNS and CDR2 SASEGT.

On this clone: The sample carries other DNA sequences with the same CDR3. This chain links TRBV5-1 with TRBJ2-7, with a weak D call TRBD2 (6 bases). This CDR3 is 14 amino acids long. V lost 5 bases and J 1 base, leaving 13 bases between the germline ends. CDR1 and CDR2 (germline): SGHRS, YFSETQ. This chain's CDR3 is CASRTGTGSYEQYF. CDR3 sequence (DNA): TGCGCCAGCAGGACCGGGACTGGATCCTACGAGCAGTACTTC.

The V call is TRBV5-1, the J call TRBJ2-2, with TRBD1 matching 10 bases. CDR3 length: 16 residues. Trimming cost V 4 bases and J 5 bases; bases outside gene matches: 8. Looked up from germline, CDR1 is SGHRS and CDR2 is YFSETQ. The CDR3 DNA follows: TGCGCCAGCAGCCCCAGGACAGGGGGAGAGACCGGGGAGCTGTTTTTT. This codes for CASSPRTGGETGELFF.

This clone was seen a handful of times. The J gene is TRBJ2-3, the V gene TRBV5-6, with 12 bases fitting TRBD2. Trimming cost V 4 bases and J 7 bases; bases outside gene matches: 13. The CDR3 spans 17 residues. The germline CDR1 and CDR2 sequences are SGHDT and YYEEEE. The CDR3 DNA reads TGTGCCAGCAGCGCGCTGACTAGCGGGGGTGAACCCTATACGCAGTATTTT. Protein sequence: CASSALTSGGEPYTQYF.

This clone was observed a single time. This chain uses TRBV27 with TRBJ2-1; weak D call: TRBD2 (5 bases). The CDR3 contains 13 residues. Trimming cost V 2 bases and J 8 bases, with 10 bases left between them. Germline CDR1 reads MNHEY; CDR2 reads SMNVEV (reference sequence). The chain's CDR3 is CASSLRGVHEQFF. The CDR3 coding sequence is TGTGCCAGCAGTTTACGGGGTGTCCATGAGCAGTTCTTC.

CDR3 bases: TGTGCCAGCACCGTGGACAGGGGGAACACTGAAGCTTTCTTT. Translated, it gives CASTVDRGNTEAFF. The chain carries TRBV5-4 and TRBJ1-1; 9 bases fit TRBD1. The CDR3 contains 14 residues. The trim removed 6 bases at V and 1 base at J, leaving 4 bases unmatched. Germline loops: CDR1 SGHNT, CDR2 YYREEE (reference sequence).

The chain combines TRBV11-2 with TRBJ2-1, with 12 bases identical to TRBD2. The CDR3 length is 15 residues. Per the germline V gene, CDR1 is SGHAT and CDR2 is FQNNGV. The V gene end was trimmed by 6 bases and the J gene end by 4 bases; junction bases not matched to a gene: 4. This chain's CDR3 is CASRDLAGGYNEQFF. In nucleotides, the CDR3 is TGTGCCAGCAGGGATCTAGCGGGGGGGTACAATGAGCAGTTCTTC.

V and J are TRBV5-1 and TRBJ2-5; 9 bases map to TRBD1. The J segment lost 5 bases and the V segment lost 4 bases, leaving 9 bases of the junction unmatched. Germline V gene data show CDR1 as SGHRS and CDR2 as YFSETQ. CDR3 length: 15 residues. Here the CDR3 reads CASSLAGQGMETQYF. The CDR3 DNA reads as TGCGCCAGCAGCCTGGCGGGACAGGGAATGGAGACCCAGTACTTC.

The V call is TRBV4-1, the J call TRBJ2-6; 7 nucleotides align to TRBD1. The length of the CDR3 is 19 residues. CDR1 and CDR2 (germline): MGHRA, YSYEKL. Trimming at V came to 0 bases and at J to 0 bases, leaving 8 bases not matched to a gene. The CDR3 protein is CASSQDPAGGRSGANVLTF. The CDR3 bases are TGCGCCAGCAGCCAAGATCCCGCAGGGGGTCGCTCTGGGGCCAACGTCCTGACTTTC.

This clone has a single count. CDR3 nucleotides: TGTGCCAGCAGCTTATTGGACAGACAAGAGACCCAGTACTTC. The encoded protein is CASSLLDRQETQYF. V and J are TRBV7-2 and TRBJ2-5, with TRBD1 as a possible D gene (6 bases). Germline loops: CDR1 SGHTA, CDR2 FQGNSA. CDR3 size: 14 residues. V lost 2 bases and J 2 bases, leaving 9 bases between the germline ends.

The chain joins TRBV2 to TRBJ1-2; 11 bases agree with TRBD1. The germline gives CDR1 SNHLY, CDR2 FYNNEI. Trimming took 4 bases from V and 4 from J; bases not matched to a gene: 11. The CDR3 contains 17 residues. The CDR3 DNA sequence: TGTGCCAGCAGTGTATGGACAGGGGGCACAATCTTCTATGGCTACACCTTC. Its translation: CASSVWTGGTIFYGYTF.

The rearrangement links TRBV9 to TRBJ2-2, with D possibly TRBD1 on 5 matching bases. With 3 bases removed from V and 6 bases from J, the gap between germline ends came to 15 bases. CDR3 length: 15 residues. The germline V gene has CDR1 SGDLS and CDR2 YYNGEE. This chain's CDR3 is CASSAQIDSSGELFF. In nucleotides, the CDR3 is TGTGCCAGCAGCGCCCAGATTGACAGTTCCGGGGAGCTGTTTTTT. Full variable domain (rest looked up from reference TRBV9 and TRBJ2-2): DSGVTQTPKHLITATGQRVTLRCSPRSGDLSVYWYQQSLDQGLQFLIQYYNGEERAKGNILERFSAQQFPDLHSELNLSSLELGDSALYFCASSAQIDSSGELFFGEGSRLTVL.

The rearrangement uses TRBV25-1 and TRBJ1-6, with D tentatively TRBD1 (6 bases). This CDR3 has 15 residues. The V and J ends lost 3 bases and 10 bases respectively, with 16 bases between them. Germline assignment: CDR1 MGHDK and CDR2 SYGVNS. CDR3 in amino acids: CASSDMAGARSPLHF. The CDR3 DNA follows: TGTGCCAGCAGTGATATGGCAGGGGCACGGTCACCCCTCCACTTT. The full variable domain, completed using reference TRBV25-1 and TRBJ1-6, is EADIYQTPRYLVIGTGKKITLECSQTMGHDKMYWYQQDPGMELHLIHYSYGVNSTEKGDLSSESTVSRIRTEHFPLTLESARPSHTSQYLCASSDMAGARSPLHFGNGTRLTVT.

Regarding this clone: Additional DNA sequences in this sample encode the identical CDR3. V gene TRBV29-1 combines with J gene TRBJ2-3; D perhaps matches TRBD2 (5 bases). CDR1 and CDR2 from the germline V gene are SQVTM and ANQGSEA. The length of the CDR3 is 13 residues. V was cut by 5 bases and J by 0 bases, with 9 bases left in between. The CDR3 sequence: CSVRRGSTDTQYF. CDR3 bases: TGCAGCGTTCGACGGGGTAGCACAGATACGCAGTATTTT.

This clone was found a few times. This rearrangement joins TRBV5-6 to TRBJ2-5; 7 positions match TRBD1. J lost 5 bases, V lost 1 base, and 8 bases had no gene match. There are 15 residues in the CDR3. CDR1 and CDR2 from the germline V gene are SGHDT and YYEEEE. Here the CDR3 reads CASSLFTGVWETQYF. CDR3 nucleotide sequence: TGTGCCAGCAGCTTGTTTACAGGGGTATGGGAGACCCAGTACTTC.

The genes are TRBV27 and TRBJ1-2; D is uncertain. CDR3 length equals 13 residues. Germline values: CDR1 MNHEY, CDR2 SMNVEV (reference sequence). Trimming removed 4 bases at V and 4 bases at J, with 10 bases between. CDR3 region: CASSYREGYGYTF. DNA for the CDR3: TGTGCCAGCAGTTATCGGGAAGGCTATGGCTACACCTTC.

The chain links TRBV7-6 to TRBJ1-1, with D unresolved. The V gene lost 0 bases and the J gene lost 1 base, with 15 bases spanning the gap. Germline V gene data show CDR1 as SGHVS and CDR2 as FNYEAQ. The CDR3 is 17 amino acids. The CDR3 DNA reads TGTGCCAGCAGCTTAGCGGCCAGAGGGAAGGGGAACACTGAAGCTTTCTTT. This gives the protein CASSLAARGKGNTEAFF.

This clone occurred a few times. This sequence joins TRBV10-3 and TRBJ2-3, with 9 bases identical to TRBD2. Germline values: CDR1 ENHRY, CDR2 SYGVKD. With 6 bases clipped from V and 4 bases from J, the junction kept 8 bases outside the gene matches. CDR3 length: 15 amino acids. As DNA, the CDR3 is TGTGCCATCAGCGCCGGGACTAGCAGGTCAGATACGCAGTATTTT. Its translation is CAISAGTSRSDTQYF.

This rearrangement joins TRBV27 to TRBJ1-6; D remains unclear. The CDR3 covers 16 residues. Trimming removed 3 bases from V and 2 bases from J, with 11 bases in between. Germline-derived CDR1 and CDR2 are MNHEY and SMNVEV (reference sequence). The CDR3 region has the DNA TGTGCCAGCAGTTTCCGCTCCGGGACCTATAATTCACCCCTCCACTTT. The encoded protein is CASSFRSGTYNSPLHF.

The J gene is TRBJ2-5, the V gene TRBV7-9; D remains ambiguous. CDR1 SEHNR and CDR2 FQNEAQ come from the germline V gene (reference sequence). With 3 bases removed from V and 5 bases from J, the gap between germline ends came to 7 bases. CDR3 length equals 12 residues. The CDR3 DNA reads as TGTGCCAGCAGCTTTATTTCCGAGACCCAGTACTTC. This encodes CASSFISETQYF.

This rearrangement joins TRBV5-4 to TRBJ1-2; 10 bases are shared with TRBD1. CDR1 and CDR2 from the germline V gene are SGHNT and YYREEE (reference sequence). The CDR3 length is 13 residues. After removal of 4 bases from V and 4 bases from J, the junction contained 1 base not matched to a gene. This CDR3 reads CASSRTGGYGYTF. In DNA form, the CDR3 reads TGTGCCAGCAGCCGGACAGGGGGCTATGGCTACACCTTC.